The T cell receptor (beta chain) under discussion was sequenced for a study of blood T cell repertoires in COVID-19. Overall study context: Both acute and convalescent COVID-19 samples were obtained from the United States, Italy and Spain. Sample material is recorded as cDNA or gDNA derived from T cells, B-cell-depleted T cells, or PBMCs.

Methods used by the authors: For nucleated cells, counts were estimated from reference gene primer amplification. Produced via immunoSEQ multiplex PCR; TCRdb's table is partial and in-frame only. Clone size and V and J calls were adopted from that table, with D and trimming inferred from the DNA. The table shows roughly 92,000 clones, with about 87% occurring only once. This CDR3 region has 15 residues. CDR1 and CDR2 from the germline V gene are SNHLY and FYNNEI. With V trimmed by 6 bases and J by 3 bases, 3 bases remained unmatched. This clone was seen only once. The chain combines TRBV2 with TRBJ2-1, with 12 bases aligning to TRBD2. This clonotype was sampled from a human donor with acute or convalescent COVID-19. The donor label of this sample is uncertain. Sequencing was carried out using peripheral blood. The CDR3 loop reads CASSPTSGGYNEQFF. The DNA for the CDR3 is TGTGCCAGCAGCCCGACTAGCGGGGGCTACAATGAGCAGTTCTTC.